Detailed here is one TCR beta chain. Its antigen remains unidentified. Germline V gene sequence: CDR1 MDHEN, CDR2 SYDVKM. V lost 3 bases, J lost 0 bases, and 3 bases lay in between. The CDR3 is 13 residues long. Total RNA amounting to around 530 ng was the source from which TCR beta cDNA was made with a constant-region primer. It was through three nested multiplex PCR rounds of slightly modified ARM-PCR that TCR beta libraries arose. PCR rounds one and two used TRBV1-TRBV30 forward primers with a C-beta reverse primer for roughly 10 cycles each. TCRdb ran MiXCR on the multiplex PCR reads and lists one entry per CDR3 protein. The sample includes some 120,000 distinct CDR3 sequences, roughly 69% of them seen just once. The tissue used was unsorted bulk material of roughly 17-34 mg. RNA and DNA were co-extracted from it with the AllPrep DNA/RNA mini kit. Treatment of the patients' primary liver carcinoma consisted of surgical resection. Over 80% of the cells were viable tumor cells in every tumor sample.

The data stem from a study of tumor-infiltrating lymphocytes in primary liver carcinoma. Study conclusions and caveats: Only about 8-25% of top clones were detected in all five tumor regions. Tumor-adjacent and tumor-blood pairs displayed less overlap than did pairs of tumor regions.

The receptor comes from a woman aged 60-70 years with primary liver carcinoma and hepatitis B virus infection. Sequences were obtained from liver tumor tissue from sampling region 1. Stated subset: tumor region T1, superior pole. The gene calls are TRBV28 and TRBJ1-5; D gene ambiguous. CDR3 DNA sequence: TGTGCCAGCAGTTTCGGTAGCAATCAGCCCCAGCATTTT. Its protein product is CASSFGSNQPQHF.